Detailed here is one TCR beta chain. CDR3 length equals 13 residues. Germline values: CDR1 SGHTA, CDR2 FQGNSA. Trimming pared 5 bases from V and 6 bases from J, leaving 14 bases between. This sample is part of a study of shared T cell receptors in the human thymus. TCRdb's table, derived via immunoSEQ multiplex PCR, lists solely in-frame clones and lacks some. Of about 400,000 clones detected, 85% to 95% appear once; the ten largest clones hold around 0.018%. The V gene is TRBV7-2, the J gene TRBJ2-7, with D maybe TRBD2 (6 bases). The receptor was isolated from a human donor. Specimen: thymocytes. CDR3 sequence: CASSPTGVSEQYF. CDR3 in DNA: TGTGCCAGCAGCCCCACGGGGGTCTCCGAGCAGTACTTC.